This T cell receptor beta chain was found in a study of blood T cell repertoires in COVID-19. Overall study context: T cells, B-cell-depleted T cells, or PBMCs provided the cDNA or gDNA that served as material.

The table came from immunoSEQ multiplex PCR; TCRdb's copy has only in-frame clones and leaves some out. The table records about 74,000 clones, around 82% of them present only once. Sequencing used peripheral blood. The TCR sequence derives from a human donor in a cohort sampled during active COVID-19.

The CDR3, as DNA: TGTGCCAGCAGCTTAGCGGGGGGCGGAGGGGGAGAGACCCAGTACTTC. Residues: CASSLAGGGGGETQYF. V and J are TRBV11-2 and TRBJ2-5; TRBD2 might be the D (7 bases). Trimming pared 1 base from V and 4 bases from J, leaving 16 bases between. CDR1 is SGHAT, CDR2 FQNNGV, per germline. The CDR3 is 16 residues long.